The 18 T cell receptor beta chains reported below all come from one sample, sequenced in a study of response to subunit inactivated influenza vaccine. Via MiXCR, TCRdb re-called the RT-PCR reads, giving one row per CDR3 protein. The sample contains about 190,000 distinct CDR3 sequences, around 15% of which appear only once. This sample comprised CD8+ T cells sorted from PBMCs, obtained about 5 days after vaccination. These receptor sequences come from a man between 45 and 60 years old who received an inactivated influenza vaccine.

The chain combines TRBV7-9 with TRBJ1-4, with D unclear. Germline values: CDR1 SEHNR, CDR2 FQNEAQ (reference sequence). V was clipped by 5 bases and J by 0 bases, with 16 bases between them. CDR3 size: 17 residues. The CDR3 bases are TGTGCCAGCAGCCTTGACATGGAGAAGGCAACTAATGAAAAACTGTTTTTT. Its translation is CASSLDMEKATNEKLFF.

This chain links TRBV27 with TRBJ2-3; D uncertain. Germline V lookup: CDR1 MNHEY, CDR2 SMNVEV (reference sequence). V lost 5 bases and J lost 5, with 8 bases in between. The CDR3 spans 12 residues. CDR3 DNA sequence: TGTGCCAGCAGTCCAAACCTAGATACGCAGTATTTT. Translated, it gives CASSPNLDTQYF.

This chain uses TRBV12-3 or TRBV12-4 with TRBJ2-3; TRBD2 is a possible D gene (5 bases). V lost 2 bases and J 2 bases, leaving 11 bases between the germline ends. The CDR3 totals 15 residues. The chain's CDR3 is CASSLLRRDTDTQYF. The CDR3 coding sequence is TGTGCCAGCAGTTTATTGCGACGGGACACAGATACGCAGTATTTT.

This clonotype was picked up a small number of times. Here the CDR3 DNA reads TGTGCCATCAGTGAGTCTTACAATGAGCAGTTCTTC. Amino acid sequence: CAISESYNEQFF. The chain carries TRBV10-3 and TRBJ2-1; no clear D. The V end was cut by 0 bases, the J end by 4 bases, with 1 base between. The CDR3 covers 12 residues. Germline assignment: CDR1 ENHRY and CDR2 SYGVKD.

About this clonotype: A read error is possible here, since a much larger clone lies one base away. The rearrangement joins TRBV20-1 to TRBJ2-2, with a possible D match to TRBD2 (6 bases). CDR1 is DFQATT and CDR2 is SNEGSKA in the germline V gene (reference sequence). This CDR3 spans 17 amino acids. The CDR3 DNA follows: TGCTGTGCTAGAGCCTGGGCCTACGGGGAGGACCTGGGGGAGCTGTTTTTT. This translates into CCARAWAYGEDLGELFF.

The CDR3 reads CASSHGGTGRETQYF. In DNA, the CDR3 is TGCGCCAGCAGCCATGGGGGGACAGGGAGAGAGACCCAGTACTTC. The gene calls are TRBV4-3 and TRBJ2-5; 9 positions match TRBD1. CDR3 length equals 15 residues. Germline CDR1 reads LGHNA; CDR2 reads YSLEER. V lost 3 bases, J lost 4 bases, and 6 bases stayed unmatched.

This clonotype has just a few counts. The chain carries TRBV24-1 and TRBJ2-7; 8 bases line up with TRBD1. Germline V CDR1 and CDR2: KGHDR, SFDVKD. The CDR3 runs to 18 residues. Trimming at V came to 0 bases and at J to 0 bases, leaving 9 bases not matched to a gene. CDR3 sequence reads: CATSDLRWTGWTSYEQYF. As DNA, the CDR3 is TGTGCCACCAGTGATTTGAGATGGACAGGGTGGACCTCCTACGAGCAGTACTTC.

Ten or more counts support this clonotype. This chain connects TRBV12-3 or TRBV12-4 to TRBJ1-1; D remains unclear. CDR3 size: 12 residues. Trimming shortened V by 4 bases and J by 6 bases, and 9 bases separated the two germline ends. CDR3 sequence (DNA): TGTGCCAGCAGTTGGACCCCCTCTGAAGCTTTCTTT. Translation: CASSWTPSEAFF.

This clonotype was recorded only once. The chain recombines TRBV2 with TRBJ2-1; 12 bases match TRBD2. Looked up from germline, CDR1 is SNHLY and CDR2 is FYNNEI. Losses at the gene ends were 11 bases for V and 5 bases for J; bases not matched to a gene: 16. This CDR3 spans 17 amino acids. The CDR3 loop is CARCSPWTSGVHNEQFF. DNA for the CDR3: TGTGCCCGCTGTTCTCCGTGGACTAGCGGGGTCCACAATGAGCAGTTCTTC.

Ten or more counts support this clonotype. This sequence joins TRBV20-1 and TRBJ2-7; unclear D gene. This CDR3 spans 15 amino acids. V lost 6 bases and J 2 bases, leaving 20 bases between the germline ends. Germline lookup yields CDR1 DFQATT and CDR2 SNEGSKA (reference sequence). The DNA for the CDR3 is TGCAGTGCCAGTGGGCTTGATTCTTTCACCTACGAGCAGTACTTC. Protein product: CSASGLDSFTYEQYF.

The sample holds many counts of this clonotype. The chain recombines TRBV4-2 with TRBJ2-1, with a possible D match to TRBD1 (6 bases). V was pared by 1 base and J by 6 bases, with 16 bases between. The germline gives CDR1 LGHNA, CDR2 YNFKEQ. CDR3 length: 16 residues. In nucleotides, the CDR3 is TGTGCCAGCAGCCAAGGGACCAGGGGTCCCCTCAATGAGCAGTTCTTC. Its protein is CASSQGTRGPLNEQFF.

The CDR3 DNA is TGTGCCAGCAGTTTAGTATCAGGGACAGCCTACAATGAGCAGTTCTTC. Translated: CASSLVSGTAYNEQFF. J is TRBJ2-1 and V is TRBV12-3 or TRBV12-4, with 7 bases lining up with TRBD1. V shed 1 base, J shed 2 bases, and the junction held 5 bases outside the gene matches. This CDR3 has 16 amino acids.

This clonotype has a count of ten or more. This chain uses TRBV12-3 or TRBV12-4 with TRBJ2-7, with 11 bases fitting TRBD2. V shed 3 bases and J 4 bases; nucleotides not matched to a gene: 2. The CDR3 contains 14 residues. CDR3 sequence (DNA): TGTGCCAGCAGTTTGGTAGCGGGAGGGTACGAGCAGTACTTC. It yields the protein CASSLVAGGYEQYF.

This clonotype was counted at least ten times. J is TRBJ2-3 and V is TRBV19, with D possibly matching TRBD1 (6 bases). CDR3 size: 15 residues. Looked up from germline, CDR1 is LNHDA and CDR2 is SQIVND (reference sequence). V lost 3 bases and J 2 bases, leaving 12 bases between the germline ends. In nucleotides, the CDR3 is TGTGCCAGTAGTATGGGGGCTGGGCTCACAGATACGCAGTATTTT. It yields the protein CASSMGAGLTDTQYF.

Only a few counts were recorded for this clonotype. The V call is TRBV27, the J call TRBJ1-5; possibly TRBD1 for D (6 bases). This CDR3 is 13 amino acids long. The V gene's germline CDR1 is MNHEY and CDR2 SMNVEV (reference sequence). V shed 8 bases and J shed 4 bases, with 12 bases lying between them. The CDR3 reads CASGYRVNQPQHF. CDR3 nucleotide sequence: TGTGCCAGCGGATACAGGGTAAATCAGCCCCAGCATTTT.

This clonotype was seen more than once but under ten times. This chain joins TRBV12-3 or TRBV12-4 and TRBJ1-2; D possibly corresponds to TRBD1 (6 bases). This CDR3 region has 13 residues. The V and J ends lost 3 bases and 7 bases respectively, with 12 bases between them. This CDR3 is CASSLRGRLGYTF. CDR3 coding DNA: TGTGCCAGCAGTTTGCGGGGGCGCCTTGGCTACACCTTC.

This clonotype appeared a single time. This rearrangement joins TRBV20-1 to TRBJ2-7; D gene uncertain. V gave up 0 bases and J gave up 2 bases, with 14 bases separating them. From germline, CDR1 is DFQATT and CDR2 SNEGSKA (reference sequence). This CDR3 is built from 15 residues. The CDR3 nucleotides read TGCAGTGCTAGAGATAATTTTGGAGTGCCCTACGAGCAGTACTTC. Translation gives CSARDNFGVPYEQYF.

This sequence joins TRBV6-2 or TRBV6-3 and TRBJ2-3; D may be TRBD2 (6 bases). This CDR3 is 14 amino acids long. The V end lost 8 bases, the J end lost 6 bases, and 18 bases lay between the germline ends. Germline assignment: CDR1 MNHEY and CDR2 SVGEGT. CDR3 sequence (DNA): TGTGCCAGCGAGGACCGGCGGGGCATCGATACGCAGTATTTT. It codes for CASEDRRGIDTQYF.